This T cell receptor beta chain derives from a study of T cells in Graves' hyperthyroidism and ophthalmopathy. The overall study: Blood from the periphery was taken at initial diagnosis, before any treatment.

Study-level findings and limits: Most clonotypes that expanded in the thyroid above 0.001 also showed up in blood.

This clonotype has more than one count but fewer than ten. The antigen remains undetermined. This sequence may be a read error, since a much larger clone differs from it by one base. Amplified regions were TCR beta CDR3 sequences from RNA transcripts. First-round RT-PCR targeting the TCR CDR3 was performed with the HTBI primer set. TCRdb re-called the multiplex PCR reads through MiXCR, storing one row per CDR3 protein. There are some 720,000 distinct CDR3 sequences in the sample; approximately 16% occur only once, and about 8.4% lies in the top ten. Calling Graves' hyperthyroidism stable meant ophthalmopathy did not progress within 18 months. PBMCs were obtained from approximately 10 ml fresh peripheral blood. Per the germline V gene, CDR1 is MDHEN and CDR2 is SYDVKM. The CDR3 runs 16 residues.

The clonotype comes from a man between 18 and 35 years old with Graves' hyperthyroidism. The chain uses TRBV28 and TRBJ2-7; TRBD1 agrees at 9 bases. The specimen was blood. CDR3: CTSSSQTGTGSYEQYF. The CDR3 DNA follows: TGTACCAGCAGTTCTCAGACCGGGACAGGGTCCTACGAGCAGTACTTC.